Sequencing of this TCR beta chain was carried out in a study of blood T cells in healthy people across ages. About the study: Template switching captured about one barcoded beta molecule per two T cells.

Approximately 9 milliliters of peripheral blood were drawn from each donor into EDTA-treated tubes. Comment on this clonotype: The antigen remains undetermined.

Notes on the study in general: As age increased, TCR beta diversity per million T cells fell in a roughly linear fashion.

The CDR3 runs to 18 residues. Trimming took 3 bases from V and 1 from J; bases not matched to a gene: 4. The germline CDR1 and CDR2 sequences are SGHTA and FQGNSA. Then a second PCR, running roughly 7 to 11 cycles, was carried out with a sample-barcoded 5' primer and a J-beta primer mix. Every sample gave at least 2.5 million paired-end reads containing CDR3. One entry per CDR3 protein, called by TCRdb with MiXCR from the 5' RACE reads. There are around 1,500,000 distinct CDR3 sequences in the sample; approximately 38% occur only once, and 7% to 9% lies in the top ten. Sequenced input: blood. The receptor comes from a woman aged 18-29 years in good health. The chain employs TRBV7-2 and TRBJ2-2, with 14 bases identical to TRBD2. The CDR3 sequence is CASSLQGLAGVNTGELFF. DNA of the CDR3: TGTGCCAGCAGCTTGCAGGGACTAGCGGGAGTGAACACCGGGGAGCTGTTTTTT.